This TCR beta chain stems from a study of cytomegalovirus exposure and HLA in healthy donors. Across the study: Findings of an earlier analysis included around 120 million unique TCR beta sequences from some 190 million T cells. General study results and limits: Earlier results showed most TCR beta V segments being productive about 90% or about 30% of the time. Among immune exposure information, only CMV serostatus was available.

As for this clone: Its specificity is not known.

Primers for the PCR totalled 60 Vbeta and 13 Jbeta. Libraries were prepared by immunoSEQ multiplex PCR; TCRdb keeps only in-frame clonotypes and omits some of them. This table holds some 120,000 clones, approximately 58% found once. Germline lookup yields CDR1 SGHAT and CDR2 FQNNGV. V shed 4 bases, J shed 6 bases, and the junction held 10 bases outside the gene matches. This CDR3 contains 15 residues. Regarding donors, all were healthy bone marrow donors. Sequencing was performed on PBMCs. The chain employs TRBV11-2 and TRBJ2-7; TRBD2 matches at 9 bases. The TCR sequence derives from a woman aged 25 to 39 in good health and CMV-seronegative. CDR3 residues: CASSSLLGTSSEQYF. CDR3 nucleotides: TGTGCCAGCAGCTCACTCCTGGGGACTAGCTCCGAGCAGTACTTC.